The 5 T cell receptor beta chains below come from one sample, sequenced in a study of human T cells and chemical hapten exposure. From the 5' RACE reads, TCRdb called clonotypes with MiXCR, one entry per CDR3 protein. The sample contains some 150,000 distinct CDR3 sequences, roughly 4% of which appear only once. Extraction yielded total RNA from whole blood (unfractionated). The source is a female donor in good health.

This clonotype was recorded many times. The chain has TRBV5-1 and TRBJ2-7; D is undetermined. This CDR3 contains 14 residues. The ends were cut back, 0 bases at V and 0 bases at J, with 7 bases in the middle. The germline V gene encodes CDR1 SGHRS and CDR2 YFSETQ. As DNA, the CDR3 is TGCGCCAGCAGCTTGGGGGGTAACTCCTACGAGCAGTACTTC. Its protein is CASSLGGNSYEQYF.

This clonotype has a count of ten or more. The chain uses TRBV2 and TRBJ1-6, with D maybe TRBD1 (5 bases). The V gene's germline CDR1 is SNHLY and CDR2 FYNNEI. V was cut by 1 base and J by 5 bases, with 9 bases left in between. The CDR3 consists of 15 residues. The CDR3 loop reads CASSEGAGNNSPLHF. The CDR3 DNA follows: TGTGCCAGCAGTGAAGGGGCAGGGAATAATTCACCCCTCCACTTT.

This clonotype showed up many times. The rearrangement joins TRBV6-5 to TRBJ1-1, with TRBD1 matching over 8 bases. The CDR3 runs to 12 residues. Unmatched junction bases numbered 4, after V lost 6 bases and J lost 7 bases. Germline V gene lookup returns CDR1 MNHEY and CDR2 SVGAGI. CDR3 DNA sequence: TGTGCCAGCAGCACAGGGGGATTTGAAGCTTTCTTT. As protein: CASSTGGFEAFF.

This clonotype came up many times. The rearrangement links TRBV12-3 or TRBV12-4 to TRBJ1-2; D is unresolved. The CDR3 loop spans 11 amino acids. V was cut by 7 bases and J by 5 bases, with 8 bases left in between. CDR3 loop: CASTGLYGYTF. The CDR3 DNA reads as TGTGCCAGCACCGGGTTGTATGGCTACACCTTC.

This clonotype was counted at least ten times. The chain uses TRBV28 and TRBJ1-1, with D hard to call. This CDR3 region has 19 residues. In germline, CDR1 is MDHEN, CDR2 SYDVKM. The V gene lost 1 base and the J gene lost 3 bases, with 24 bases spanning the gap. The CDR3 DNA reads as TGTGCCAGCAGTTTATTTGGGGTTGCCTTGACGGGTAGGGACACTGAAGCTTTCTTT. Protein sequence: CASSLFGVALTGRDTEAFF.